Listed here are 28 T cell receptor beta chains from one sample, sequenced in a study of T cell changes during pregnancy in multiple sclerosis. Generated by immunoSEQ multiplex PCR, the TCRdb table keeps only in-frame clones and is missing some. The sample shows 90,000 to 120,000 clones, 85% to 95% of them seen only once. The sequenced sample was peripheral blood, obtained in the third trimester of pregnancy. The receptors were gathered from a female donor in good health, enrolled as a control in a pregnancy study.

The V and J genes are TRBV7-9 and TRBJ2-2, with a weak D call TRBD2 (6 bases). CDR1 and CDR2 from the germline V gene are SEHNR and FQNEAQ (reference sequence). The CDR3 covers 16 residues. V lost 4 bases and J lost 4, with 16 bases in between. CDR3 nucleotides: TGTGCCAGCAGCTCGGACCTGTACGGGGGCACCGGGGAGCTGTTTTTT. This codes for CASSSDLYGGTGELFF.

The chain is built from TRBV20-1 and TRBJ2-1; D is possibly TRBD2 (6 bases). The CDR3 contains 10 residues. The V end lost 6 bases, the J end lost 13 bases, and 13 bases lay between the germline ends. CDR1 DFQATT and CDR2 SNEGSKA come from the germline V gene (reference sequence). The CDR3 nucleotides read TGCAGTGCCGCTAGGAGGGGTCAGTTCTTC. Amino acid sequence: CSAARRGQFF.

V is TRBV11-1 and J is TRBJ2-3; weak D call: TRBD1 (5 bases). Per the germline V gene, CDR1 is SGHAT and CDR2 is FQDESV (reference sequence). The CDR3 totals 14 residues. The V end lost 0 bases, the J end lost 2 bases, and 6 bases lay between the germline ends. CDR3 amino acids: CASSLAGLTDTQYF. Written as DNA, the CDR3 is TGTGCCAGCAGCTTAGCGGGGCTCACAGATACGCAGTATTTT.

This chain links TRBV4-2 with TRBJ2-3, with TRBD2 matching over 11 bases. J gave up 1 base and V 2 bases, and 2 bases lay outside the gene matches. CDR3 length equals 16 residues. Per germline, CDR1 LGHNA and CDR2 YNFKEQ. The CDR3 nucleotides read TGTGCCAGCAGCCAATTACTAGCGGGGGGCACAGATACGCAGTATTTT. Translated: CASSQLLAGGTDTQYF.

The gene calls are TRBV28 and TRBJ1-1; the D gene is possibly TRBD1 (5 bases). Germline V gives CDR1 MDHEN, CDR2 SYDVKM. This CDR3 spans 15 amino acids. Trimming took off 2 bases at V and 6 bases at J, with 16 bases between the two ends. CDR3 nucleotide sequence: TGTGCCAGCAGTTTAGGGCAGGGAAGGTTGTCTGAAGCTTTCTTT. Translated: CASSLGQGRLSEAFF.

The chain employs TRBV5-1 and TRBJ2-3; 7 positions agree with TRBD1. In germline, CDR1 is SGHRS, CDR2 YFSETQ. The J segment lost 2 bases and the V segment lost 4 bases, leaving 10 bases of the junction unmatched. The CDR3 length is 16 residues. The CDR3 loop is CASSPTGAEITDTQYF. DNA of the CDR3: TGCGCCAGCAGCCCAACAGGGGCCGAAATCACAGATACGCAGTATTTT.

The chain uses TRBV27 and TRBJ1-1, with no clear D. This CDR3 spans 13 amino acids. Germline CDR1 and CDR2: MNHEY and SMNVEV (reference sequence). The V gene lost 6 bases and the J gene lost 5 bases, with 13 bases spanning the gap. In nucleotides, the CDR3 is TGTGCCAGCAGCCTCTCGGGAATGACTGAAGCTTTCTTT. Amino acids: CASSLSGMTEAFF.

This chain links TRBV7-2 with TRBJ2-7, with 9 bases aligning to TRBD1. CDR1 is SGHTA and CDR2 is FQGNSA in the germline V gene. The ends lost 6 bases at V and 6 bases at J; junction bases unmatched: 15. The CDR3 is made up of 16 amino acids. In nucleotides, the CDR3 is TGTGCCAGCAGTCACCAGTCCGGGACAGGGTCGGGCGAGCAGTACTTC. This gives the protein CASSHQSGTGSGEQYF.

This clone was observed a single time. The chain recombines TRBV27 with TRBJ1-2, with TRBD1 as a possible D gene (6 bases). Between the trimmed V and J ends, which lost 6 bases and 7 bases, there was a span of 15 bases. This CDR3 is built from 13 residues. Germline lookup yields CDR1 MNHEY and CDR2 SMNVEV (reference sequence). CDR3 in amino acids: CASRPEGGSGYTF. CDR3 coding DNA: TGTGCCAGCAGACCCGAAGGGGGAAGTGGCTACACCTTC.

The DNA of the CDR3 is TGTGCCAGCAGCGCGGAGGACGGGGAGCTGTTTTTT. As protein: CASSAEDGELFF. The chain combines TRBV9 with TRBJ2-2; maybe TRBD2 (5 bases). Trimming left V 3 bases short and J 7 bases short, with 7 bases between. The germline gives CDR1 SGDLS, CDR2 YYNGEE. The CDR3 consists of 12 residues.

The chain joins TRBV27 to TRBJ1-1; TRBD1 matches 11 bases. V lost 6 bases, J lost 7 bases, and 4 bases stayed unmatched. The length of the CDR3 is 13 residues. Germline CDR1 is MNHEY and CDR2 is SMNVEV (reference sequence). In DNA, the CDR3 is TGTGCCAGCAGCCCGGGACAGGGGGTTGAAGCTTTCTTT. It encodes CASSPGQGVEAFF.

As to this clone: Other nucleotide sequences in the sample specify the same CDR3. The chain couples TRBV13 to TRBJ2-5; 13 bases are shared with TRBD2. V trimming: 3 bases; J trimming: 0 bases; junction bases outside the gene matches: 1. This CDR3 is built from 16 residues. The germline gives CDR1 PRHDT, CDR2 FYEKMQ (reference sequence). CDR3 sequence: CASSFGTSGDQETQYF. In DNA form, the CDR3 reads TGTGCCAGCAGCTTCGGGACTAGCGGGGACCAAGAGACCCAGTACTTC.

The CDR3 protein is CASSQRSGSNTEAFF. DNA of the CDR3: TGCGCCAGCAGCCAGAGGTCAGGGTCCAACACTGAAGCTTTCTTT. The chain is built from TRBV4-1 and TRBJ1-1; a weak D match, TRBD1 (5 bases). Trimming took 3 bases from V and 2 from J, leaving 13 bases between them. The CDR3 is 15 amino acids. From germline, CDR1 is MGHRA and CDR2 YSYEKL.

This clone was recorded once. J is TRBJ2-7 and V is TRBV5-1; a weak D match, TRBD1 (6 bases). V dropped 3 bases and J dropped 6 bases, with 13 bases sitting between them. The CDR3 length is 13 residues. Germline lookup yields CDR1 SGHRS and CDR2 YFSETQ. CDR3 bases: TGCGCCAGCAGCTCGATAACAGGGACCGAGCAGTACTTC. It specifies CASSSITGTEQYF.

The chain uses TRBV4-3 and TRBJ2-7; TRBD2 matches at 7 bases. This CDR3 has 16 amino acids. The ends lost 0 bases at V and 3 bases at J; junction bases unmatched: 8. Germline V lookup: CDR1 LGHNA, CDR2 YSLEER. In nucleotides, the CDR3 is TGCGCCAGCAGCCAAGAAGTGAAGCCGGGGGGCTACGAGCAGTACTTC. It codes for CASSQEVKPGGYEQYF.

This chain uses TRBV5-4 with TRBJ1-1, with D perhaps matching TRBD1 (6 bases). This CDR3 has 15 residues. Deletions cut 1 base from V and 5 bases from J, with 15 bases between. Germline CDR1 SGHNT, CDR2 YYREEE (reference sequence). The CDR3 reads CASSLIVGGGTEAFF. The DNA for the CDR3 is TGTGCCAGCAGCTTGATCGTAGGGGGGGGGACTGAAGCTTTCTTT.

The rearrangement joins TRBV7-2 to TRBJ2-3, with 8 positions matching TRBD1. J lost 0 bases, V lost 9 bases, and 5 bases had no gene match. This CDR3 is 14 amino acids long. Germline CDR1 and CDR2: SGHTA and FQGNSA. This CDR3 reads CASRTGPSTDTQYF. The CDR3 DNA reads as TGTGCCAGTCGGACAGGGCCCAGCACAGATACGCAGTATTTT. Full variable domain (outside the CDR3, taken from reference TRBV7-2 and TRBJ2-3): GAGVSQSPSNKVTEKGKDVELRCDPISGHTALYWYRQSLGQGLEFLIYFQGNSAPDKSGLPSDRFSAERTGGSVSTLTIQRTQQEDSAVYLCASRTGPSTDTQYFGPGTRLTVL.

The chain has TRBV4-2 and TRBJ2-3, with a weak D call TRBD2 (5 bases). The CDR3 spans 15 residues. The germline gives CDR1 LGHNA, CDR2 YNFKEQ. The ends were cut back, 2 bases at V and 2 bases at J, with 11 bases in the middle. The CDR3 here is CASSQSGGPTDTQYF. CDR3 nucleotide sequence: TGTGCCAGCAGCCAATCAGGAGGACCCACAGATACGCAGTATTTT.

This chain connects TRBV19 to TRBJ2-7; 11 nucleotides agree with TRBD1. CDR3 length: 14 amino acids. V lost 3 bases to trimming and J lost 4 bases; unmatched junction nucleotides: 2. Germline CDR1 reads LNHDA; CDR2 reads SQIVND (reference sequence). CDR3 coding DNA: TGTGCCAGTAGTATCGGACAGGGGGCTTACGAGCAGTACTTC. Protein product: CASSIGQGAYEQYF.

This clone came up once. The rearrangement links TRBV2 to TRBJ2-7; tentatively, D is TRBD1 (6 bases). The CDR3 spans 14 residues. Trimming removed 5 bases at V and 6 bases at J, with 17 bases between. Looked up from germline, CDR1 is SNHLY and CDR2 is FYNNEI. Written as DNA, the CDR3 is TGTGCCAGCAGTCCGAGGACAGTCCCTCTCGAGCAGTACTTC. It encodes CASSPRTVPLEQYF. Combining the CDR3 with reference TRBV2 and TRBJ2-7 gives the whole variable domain EPEVTQTPSHQVTQMGQEVILRCVPISNHLYFYWYRQILGQKVEFLVSFYNNEISEKSEIFDDQFSVERPDGSNFTLKIRSTKLEDSAMYFCASSPRTVPLEQYFGPGTRLTVT.

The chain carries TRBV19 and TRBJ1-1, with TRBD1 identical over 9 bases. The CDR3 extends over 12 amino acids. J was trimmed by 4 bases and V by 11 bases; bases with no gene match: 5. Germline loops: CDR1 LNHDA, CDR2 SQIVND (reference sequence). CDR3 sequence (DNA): TGTGCCGTCTTGACAGGGGGCACTGAAGCTTTCTTT. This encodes CAVLTGGTEAFF.

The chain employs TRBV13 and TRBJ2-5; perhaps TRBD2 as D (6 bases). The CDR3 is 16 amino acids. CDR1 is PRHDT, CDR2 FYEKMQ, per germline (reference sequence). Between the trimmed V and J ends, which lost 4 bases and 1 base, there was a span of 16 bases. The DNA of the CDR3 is TGTGCCAGCAGCTCGCTGAACCGACTAGTCCAAGAGACCCAGTACTTC. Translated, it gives CASSSLNRLVQETQYF.

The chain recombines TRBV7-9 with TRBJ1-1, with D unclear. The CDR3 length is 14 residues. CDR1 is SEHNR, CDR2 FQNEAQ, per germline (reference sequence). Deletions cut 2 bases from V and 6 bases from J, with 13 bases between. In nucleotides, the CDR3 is TGTGCCAGCAGCTTACAACGGGATAACGCTGAAGCTTTCTTT. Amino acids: CASSLQRDNAEAFF.

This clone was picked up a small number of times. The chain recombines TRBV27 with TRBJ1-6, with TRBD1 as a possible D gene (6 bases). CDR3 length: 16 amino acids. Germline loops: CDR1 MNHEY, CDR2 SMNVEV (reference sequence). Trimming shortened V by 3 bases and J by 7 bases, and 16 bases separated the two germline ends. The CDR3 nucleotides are TGTGCCAGCAGTTTTTGGGGTGCAACAGGGAATTCACCCCTCCACTTT. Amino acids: CASSFWGATGNSPLHF.

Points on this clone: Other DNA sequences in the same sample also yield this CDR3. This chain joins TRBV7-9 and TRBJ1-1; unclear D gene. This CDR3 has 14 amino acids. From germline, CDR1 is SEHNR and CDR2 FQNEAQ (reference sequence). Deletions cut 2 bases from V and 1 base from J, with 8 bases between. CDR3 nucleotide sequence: TGTGCCAGCAGCTTATCCCCCGGGAACACTGAAGCTTTCTTT. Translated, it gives CASSLSPGNTEAFF.

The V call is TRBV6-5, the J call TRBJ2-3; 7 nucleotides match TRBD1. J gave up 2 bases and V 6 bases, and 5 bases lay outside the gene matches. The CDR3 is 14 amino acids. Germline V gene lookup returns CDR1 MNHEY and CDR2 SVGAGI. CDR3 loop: CASSRGTDTDTQYF. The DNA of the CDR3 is TGTGCCAGCAGCCGTGGGACAGACACAGATACGCAGTATTTT.

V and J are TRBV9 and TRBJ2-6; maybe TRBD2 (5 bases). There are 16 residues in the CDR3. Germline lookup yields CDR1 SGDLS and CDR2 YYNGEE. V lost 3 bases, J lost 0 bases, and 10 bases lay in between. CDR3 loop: CASSARVNSGANVLTF. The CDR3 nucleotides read TGTGCCAGCAGCGCGAGGGTTAACTCTGGGGCCAACGTCCTGACTTTC.

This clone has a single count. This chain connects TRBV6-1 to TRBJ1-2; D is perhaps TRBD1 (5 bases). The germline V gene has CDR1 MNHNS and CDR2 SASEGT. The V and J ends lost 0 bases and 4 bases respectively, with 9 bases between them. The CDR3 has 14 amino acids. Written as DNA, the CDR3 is TGTGCCAGCAGTGAAGCTCCCGGGGGCTATGGCTACACCTTC. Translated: CASSEAPGGYGYTF.